This TCR beta chain stems from a study of T cells in Graves' hyperthyroidism and ophthalmopathy. Study overall: Upon initial diagnosis and before any treatment, peripheral blood was collected.

Researchers amplified the TCR beta CDR3 regions from RNA transcripts. A set of HTBI primers served as the primers for a first-round RT-PCR of the TCR CDR3. TCRdb ran MiXCR on the multiplex PCR reads and lists one entry per CDR3 protein. The sample holds 300,000 to 350,000 distinct CDR3 sequences; approximately 18% are singletons and the top ten take roughly 49%. This clonotype showed up just a few times. The CDR3 runs to 17 residues. V dropped 3 bases and J dropped 0 bases, with 12 bases sitting between them. Germline CDR1 LGHNT, CDR2 FRNRAP. Calling Graves' hyperthyroidism stable meant ophthalmopathy did not progress within 18 months. Disease duration under 2 months; hyperthyroidism patients were aged 18 to 65. Fresh peripheral blood, about 10 ml of it, supplied the PBMCs.

The sequence derives from a woman in her 50s with Graves' hyperthyroidism. This chain joins TRBV12-5 and TRBJ2-6; D not certain. Sequencing was performed on blood. This CDR3 reads CASGFSGRTSGANVLTF. CDR3 nucleotides: TGTGCTAGTGGTTTCTCCGGACGGACCTCTGGGGCCAACGTCCTGACTTTC.